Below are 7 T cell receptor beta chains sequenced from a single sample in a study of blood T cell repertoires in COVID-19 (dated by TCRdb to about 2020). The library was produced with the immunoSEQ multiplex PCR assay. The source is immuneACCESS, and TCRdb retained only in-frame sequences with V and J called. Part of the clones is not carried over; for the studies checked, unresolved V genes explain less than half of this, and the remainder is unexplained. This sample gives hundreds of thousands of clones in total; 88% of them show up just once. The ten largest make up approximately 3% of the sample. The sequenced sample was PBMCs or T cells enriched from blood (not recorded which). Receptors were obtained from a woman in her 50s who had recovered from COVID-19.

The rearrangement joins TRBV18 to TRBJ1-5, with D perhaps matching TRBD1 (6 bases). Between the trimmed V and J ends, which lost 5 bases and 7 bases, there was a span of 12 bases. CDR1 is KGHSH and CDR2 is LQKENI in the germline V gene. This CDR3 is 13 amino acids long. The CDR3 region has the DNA TGTGCCAGCTCAGGGGACATTTTACAGCCCCAGCATTTT. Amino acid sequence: CASSGDILQPQHF. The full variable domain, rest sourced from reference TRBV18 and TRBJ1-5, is NAGVMQNPRHLVRRRGQEARLRCSPMKGHSHVYWYRQLPEEGLKFMVYLQKENIIDESGMPKERFSAEFPKEGPSILRIQQVVRGDSAAYFCASSGDILQPQHFGDGTRLSIL.

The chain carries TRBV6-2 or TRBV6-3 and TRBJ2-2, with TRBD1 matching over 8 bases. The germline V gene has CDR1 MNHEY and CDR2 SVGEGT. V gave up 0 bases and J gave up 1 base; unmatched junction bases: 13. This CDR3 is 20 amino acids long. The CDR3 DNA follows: TGTGCCAGCAGTTACTCAACTCGCTTTGGGGGGACAGGGAACACCGGGGAGCTGTTTTTT. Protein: CASSYSTRFGGTGNTGELFF.

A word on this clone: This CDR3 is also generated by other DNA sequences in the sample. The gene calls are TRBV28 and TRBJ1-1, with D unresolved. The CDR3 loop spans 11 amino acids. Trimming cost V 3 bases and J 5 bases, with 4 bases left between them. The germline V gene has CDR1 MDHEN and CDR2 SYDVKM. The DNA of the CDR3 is TGTGCCAGCAGTTTCCGGACTGAAGCTTTCTTT. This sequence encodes CASSFRTEAFF.

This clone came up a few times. In DNA form, the CDR3 reads TGTGCCAGCAGCCCCCCTGGGGCCCGCTCTGGAAACACCATATATTTT. Amino acid sequence: CASSPPGARSGNTIYF. This chain connects TRBV14 to TRBJ1-3, with D perhaps matching TRBD1 (5 bases). Germline-derived CDR1 and CDR2 are SGHDN and FVKESK. V was shortened by 4 bases and J by 0 bases, with 13 bases between the two germline ends. The CDR3 has 16 amino acids.

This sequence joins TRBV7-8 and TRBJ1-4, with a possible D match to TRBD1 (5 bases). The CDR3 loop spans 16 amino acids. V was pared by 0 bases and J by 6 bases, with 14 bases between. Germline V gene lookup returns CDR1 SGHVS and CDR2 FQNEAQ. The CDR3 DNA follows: TGTGCCAGCAGCTTAGCGCTTAGGACATACGATGAAAAACTGTTTTTT. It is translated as CASSLALRTYDEKLFF.

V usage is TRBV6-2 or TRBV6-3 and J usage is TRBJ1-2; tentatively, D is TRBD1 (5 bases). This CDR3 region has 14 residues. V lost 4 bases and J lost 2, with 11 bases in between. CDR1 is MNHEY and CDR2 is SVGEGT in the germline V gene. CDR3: CASSSPTENYGYTF. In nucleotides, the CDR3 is TGTGCCAGCAGTTCCCCGACAGAGAACTATGGCTACACCTTC.

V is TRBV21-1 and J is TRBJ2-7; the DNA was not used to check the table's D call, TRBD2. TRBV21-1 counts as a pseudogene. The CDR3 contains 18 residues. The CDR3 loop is CASSKALERTGVSYEQYF. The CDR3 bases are TGTGCCAGCAGCAAAGCGCTTGAAAGGACGGGGGTCTCCTACGAGCAGTACTTC.